The clone carrying this T cell receptor (beta chain) was counted a few times. The antigen is unknown. Clones were sequenced by immunoSEQ multiplex PCR, and TCRdb holds only the in-frame ones, with some missing. The sample lists nearly 7,000 clones; roughly 84% were seen once. The sample originates from a study of Ad26.COV2.S vaccination and SARS-CoV-2 variants. Overall study results and limits: Participants given vaccine showed non-spike TCR breadth similar to that of placebo recipients. After vaccination, substantial breadth of spike-specific CD8+ and CD4+ responses was reported. Total T cell responses were possibly underestimated by TCR breadth and depth analyses. People who got the vaccine had more spike-specific TCR breadth than people who got placebo.

CDR1 is MDHEN, CDR2 SYDVKM, per germline. The CDR3 spans 11 residues. V was clipped by 6 bases and J by 5 bases, with 7 bases between them. This clonotype originated in a human donor who had recovered from COVID-19. The input for sequencing was peripheral blood, taken after recovery from COVID-19. V and J are TRBV28 and TRBJ2-5; D not resolved. The CDR3 here is CASSVVETQYF. In DNA, the CDR3 is TGTGCCAGCAGCGTGGTCGAGACCCAGTACTTC. The full variable domain, completed using reference TRBV28 and TRBJ2-5, is DVKVTQSSRYLVKRTGEKVFLECVQDMDHENMFWYRQDPGLGLRLIYFSYDVKMKEKGDIPEGYSVSREKKERFSLILESASTNQTSMYLCASSVVETQYFGPGTRLLVL.